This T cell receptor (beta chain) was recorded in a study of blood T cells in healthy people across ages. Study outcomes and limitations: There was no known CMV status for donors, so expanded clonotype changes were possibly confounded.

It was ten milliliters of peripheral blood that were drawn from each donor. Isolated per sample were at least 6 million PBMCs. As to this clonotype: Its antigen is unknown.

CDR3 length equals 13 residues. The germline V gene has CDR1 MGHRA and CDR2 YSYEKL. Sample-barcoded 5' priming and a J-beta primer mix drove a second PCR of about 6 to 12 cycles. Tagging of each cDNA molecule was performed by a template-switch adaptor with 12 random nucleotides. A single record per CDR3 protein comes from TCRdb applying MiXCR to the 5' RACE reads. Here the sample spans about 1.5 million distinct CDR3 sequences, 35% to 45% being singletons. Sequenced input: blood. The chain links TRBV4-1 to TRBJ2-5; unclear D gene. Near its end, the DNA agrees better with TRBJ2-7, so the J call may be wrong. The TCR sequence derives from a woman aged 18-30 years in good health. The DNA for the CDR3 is TGCGCCAGCAGCCCTCAGTTAAGTCACGAGCAGTACTTC. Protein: CASSPQLSHEQYF.